This T cell receptor beta chain came from a study of blood T cell repertoires in COVID-19. Some clones are missing from TCRdb's copy, which holds only in-frame ones; the method was immunoSEQ multiplex PCR. The table includes more than 250,000 clones, almost 90% detected once. Germline CDR1 and CDR2: GTSNPN and SVGIG (reference sequence). The length of the CDR3 is 15 residues. With 4 bases clipped from V and 5 bases from J, the junction kept 12 bases outside the gene matches. What was sequenced was PBMCs or T cells enriched from blood (not recorded which). This sequence joins TRBV30 and TRBJ2-3; 7 positions agree with TRBD1. The clonotype originates from a woman aged 18-29 years with acute COVID-19. This chain's CDR3 is CAWTPQGPILDTQYF. The CDR3 DNA sequence: TGTGCCTGGACCCCACAGGGGCCCATCTTAGATACGCAGTATTTT.